These 23 T cell receptor beta chains share one sample of origin, sequenced in a study of shared clonotypes between healthy human individuals (dated by TCRdb to the early 2020s). Libraries were prepared through the immunoSEQ multiplex PCR assay. Not all clones reach the TCRdb copy of this immuneACCESS table, which keeps in-frame sequences only. Checked studies attribute under half of the gap to unresolved V genes and leave the rest unexplained. For this sample there are 450,000 to 500,000 clones; roughly 78% appear just once. Together, the top ten hold approximately 12% of the sample. Sequenced sample: PBMCs. All receptors derive from a woman in her thirties or forties in good health. Some clones in this sample may be carry-over from other donors' samples.

CDR3 protein: CAITSGQAGEQYF. CDR3 bases: TGTGCCATCACCTCAGGACAGGCCGGCGAGCAGTACTTC. The chain joins TRBV10-3 to TRBJ2-5, with 7 bases identical to TRBD1. With the DNA end fitting TRBJ2-7 better, the J assignment may be wrong. This CDR3 contains 13 residues. Germline CDR1 is ENHRY and CDR2 is SYGVKD.

V gene TRBV6-6 combines with J gene TRBJ2-5, with D tentatively TRBD1 or TRBD2 (5 bases each). The CDR3 consists of 14 residues. Germline V lookup: CDR1 MNHNY, CDR2 SVGAGI (reference sequence). Trimming took 10 bases from V and 3 from J, leaving 18 bases between them. In DNA, the CDR3 is TGTGCCACCCACCTATTTGGGACGAAAGAGACCCAGTACTTC. It encodes CATHLFGTKETQYF.

As to this clone: The junction does not match germline at one end; this may be a read error. This sequence joins TRBV7-8 and TRBJ2-1, with TRBD2 matching over 8 bases. The CDR3 runs to 16 residues. CDR1 is SGHVS, CDR2 FQNEAQ, per germline. The CDR3 loop is CARSLAGQSLSNEQFF. The CDR3 nucleotides are TGTGCCCGCAGCTTAGCGGGACAATCCCTCTCCAATGAGCAGTTCTTC.

The rearrangement uses TRBV5-1 and TRBJ1-1; no reliable D call. The CDR3 loop spans 16 amino acids. The ends were cut back, 2 bases at V and 1 base at J, with 15 bases in the middle. From germline, CDR1 is SGHRS and CDR2 YFSETQ. The CDR3 loop is CASSLPRRLGNTEAFF. The CDR3 DNA sequence: TGCGCCAGCAGCTTACCCCGACGTCTGGGGAACACTGAAGCTTTCTTT.

The chain employs TRBV19 and TRBJ2-1; no definite D call. Germline CDR1 is LNHDA and CDR2 is SQIVND (reference sequence). Trimming took 3 bases from V and 5 from J, leaving 8 bases between them. CDR3 size: 13 residues. The CDR3 sequence: CASSMGQNNEQFF. CDR3 DNA sequence: TGTGCCAGTAGTATGGGTCAAAACAATGAGCAGTTCTTC. Based on the CDR3 plus reference TRBV19 and TRBJ2-1, the full variable domain is DGGITQSPKYLFRKEGQNVTLSCEQNLNHDAMYWYRQDPGQGLRLIYYSQIVNDFQKGDIAEGYSVSREKKESFPLTVTSAQKNPTAFYLCASSMGQNNEQFFGPGTRLTVL.

The chain joins TRBV5-1 to TRBJ2-2, with 8 bases aligning to TRBD2. The length of the CDR3 is 15 residues. Unmatched junction bases numbered 2, after V lost 4 bases and J lost 0 bases. CDR1 SGHRS and CDR2 YFSETQ come from the germline V gene. The CDR3 DNA reads as TGCGCCAGCAGCACGGGACTAGCGAACACCGGGGAGCTGTTTTTT. It codes for CASSTGLANTGELFF.

V usage is TRBV27 and J usage is TRBJ1-6, with TRBD1 matching over 7 bases. The V and J ends lost 4 bases and 9 bases, in that order; junction bases with no gene match: 6. Germline CDR1 is MNHEY and CDR2 is SMNVEV (reference sequence). This CDR3 region has 14 residues. In DNA, the CDR3 is TGTGCCAGCAGTTCAAGACAGGGAGGTTCACCCCTCCACTTT. Encoded protein: CASSSRQGGSPLHF.

This clone was seen more than once but under ten times. V gene TRBV4-2 combines with J gene TRBJ2-5, with D unclear. The J call is doubtful: the DNA matches TRBJ2-7 better. Germline lookup yields CDR1 LGHNA and CDR2 YNFKEQ. This CDR3 is 15 amino acids long. Here the CDR3 DNA reads TGTGCCAGCAGCCGAAGCGAGTCCTCCTCCTACGAGCAGTACTTC. It is translated as CASSRSESSSYEQYF.

The chain couples TRBV15 to TRBJ1-1; no clear D gene. The CDR3 runs 13 residues. Trimming pared 6 bases from V and 1 base from J, leaving 9 bases between. Germline V gene data show CDR1 as LNHNV and CDR2 as YYDKDF (reference sequence). For the CDR3, the DNA is TGTGCCACCAGAGATTACCGGAACACTGAAGCTTTCTTT. Translating gives CATRDYRNTEAFF.

The gene calls are TRBV11-1 and TRBJ2-5, with D tentatively TRBD2 (7 bases). This CDR3 is built from 16 residues. The V end lost 2 bases, the J end lost 1 base, and 14 bases lay between the germline ends. Per the germline V gene, CDR1 is SGHAT and CDR2 is FQDESV (reference sequence). The CDR3 sequence: CASSLWGGRLQETQYF. CDR3 in DNA: TGTGCCAGCAGCTTATGGGGGGGGCGCCTCCAAGAGACCCAGTACTTC.

A word on this clone: Other DNA sequences in this specimen translate into the identical CDR3. The chain recombines TRBV29-1 with TRBJ2-1; D call uncertain. The CDR3 covers 11 residues. With 6 bases removed from V and 1 base from J, the gap between germline ends came to 4 bases. Germline CDR1 and CDR2: SQVTM and ANQGSEA. CDR3 nucleotides: TGCAGCGTCGTTTCCTACAATGAGCAGTTCTTC. Residues: CSVVSYNEQFF.

This chain joins TRBV2 and TRBJ1-6, with 9 bases aligning to TRBD1. The CDR3 runs to 14 residues. V gave up 7 bases and J gave up 8 bases; unmatched junction bases: 6. CDR1 and CDR2 (germline): SNHLY, FYNNEI. CDR3 protein: CASKGDRDYSPLHF. CDR3 DNA: TGTGCCAGCAAGGGGGACAGGGATTATTCACCCCTCCACTTT.

The rearrangement joins TRBV30 to TRBJ2-1, with 9 bases matching TRBD2. The CDR3 length is 14 residues. Germline lookup yields CDR1 GTSNPN and CDR2 SVGIG (reference sequence). The J segment lost 6 bases and the V segment lost 2 bases, leaving 5 bases of the junction unmatched. The CDR3, as DNA: TGTGCCTGGAGTTATGGTAGCGGGAGCAATGAGCAGTTCTTC. Translating it yields CAWSYGSGSNEQFF.

The gene calls are TRBV19 and TRBJ2-5, with TRBD1 as a possible D gene (5 bases). Germline CDR1 reads LNHDA; CDR2 reads SQIVND (reference sequence). The germline V and J ends were trimmed by 3 bases and 5 bases, with 7 bases remaining between them. The CDR3 consists of 12 residues. CDR3 nucleotides: TGTGCCAGTAGTATCCAGGGTGAGACCCAGTACTTC. Amino acid sequence: CASSIQGETQYF.

This rearrangement joins TRBV30 to TRBJ2-7, with D uncertain. Germline V gene data show CDR1 as GTSNPN and CDR2 as SVGIG (reference sequence). With 0 bases removed from V and 9 bases from J, the gap between germline ends came to 9 bases. The CDR3 has 11 residues. The CDR3 DNA reads as TGTGCCTGGAGTGTACTTGAGATGCAGTACTTC. Translating gives CAWSVLEMQYF. The full variable domain, with the rest looked up from reference TRBV30 and TRBJ2-7, is SQTIHQWPATLVQPVGSPLSLECTVEGTSNPNLYWYRQAAGRGLQLLFYSVGIGQISSEVPQNLSASRPQDRQFILSSKKLLLSDSGFYLCAWSVLEMQYFGPGTRLTVT.

This clone was observed a single time. The V call is TRBV19, the J call TRBJ1-1, with D tentatively TRBD1 (6 bases). In germline, CDR1 is LNHDA, CDR2 SQIVND (reference sequence). This CDR3 region has 15 residues. V was cut by 3 bases and J by 5 bases, with 16 bases left in between. CDR3 bases: TGTGCCAGTAGTATTTGGGGCAGGGGAAGGACTGAAGCTTTCTTT. This gives the protein CASSIWGRGRTEAFF. Variable domain in full (rest from reference TRBV19 and TRBJ1-1): DGGITQSPKYLFRKEGQNVTLSCEQNLNHDAMYWYRQDPGQGLRLIYYSQIVNDFQKGDIAEGYSVSREKKESFPLTVTSAQKNPTAFYLCASSIWGRGRTEAFFGQGTRLTVV.

This clone was observed a handful of times. The junction does not match germline at one end; this may be a read error. The chain has TRBV7-2 and TRBJ2-7; no clear D. The V gene's germline CDR1 is SGHTA and CDR2 FQGNSA. CDR3 length: 13 residues. The CDR3 is CASSLTDGYGQYF. CDR3 nucleotide sequence: TGTGCCAGCAGCTTAACCGACGGCTACGGGCAGTACTTC.

The chain recombines TRBV7-9 with TRBJ2-5; the match to TRBD1 covers 12 bases. V was pared by 5 bases and J by 4 bases, with 5 bases of the junction left unmatched. This CDR3 region has 15 residues. CDR1 and CDR2 from the germline V gene are SEHNR and FQNEAQ (reference sequence). The DNA for the CDR3 is TGTGCCAGCAGCGGCCGGGACAGGGGGCGAGAGACCCAGTACTTC. Translating it yields CASSGRDRGRETQYF.

About this clone itself: This sample includes further DNA sequences coding for the same CDR3. The rearrangement links TRBV18 to TRBJ2-7, with D perhaps matching TRBD2 (6 bases). The CDR3 is 13 residues long. The V gene lost 2 bases and the J gene lost 1 base, with 6 bases spanning the gap. In germline, CDR1 is KGHSH, CDR2 LQKENI. Written as DNA, the CDR3 is TGTGCCAGCTCACCAGGGGGGTCCTACGAGCAGTACTTC. Translation gives CASSPGGSYEQYF.

The chain couples TRBV29-1 to TRBJ2-1; tentatively, D is TRBD1 (6 bases). There are 16 residues in the CDR3. Trimming cost V 0 bases and J 10 bases, with 22 bases left between them. The germline V gene encodes CDR1 SQVTM and CDR2 ANQGSEA. In DNA, the CDR3 is TGCAGCGTTGAAGATGGGGCTAGGGGGATCGATGGGGAGCAGTTCTTC. Translation gives CSVEDGARGIDGEQFF.

The gene calls are TRBV6-1 and TRBJ2-7; TRBD2 might be the D (6 bases). The CDR3 loop spans 13 amino acids. Germline values: CDR1 MNHNS, CDR2 SASEGT. Trimming stripped 8 bases from V and 1 base from J, with 12 bases between. CDR3 loop: CASGREESYEQYF. The CDR3 DNA reads as TGTGCCAGCGGGCGGGAAGAATCCTACGAGCAGTACTTC.

This chain joins TRBV7-9 and TRBJ2-1; tentatively, D is TRBD2 (7 bases). Looked up from germline, CDR1 is SEHNR and CDR2 is FQNEAQ (reference sequence). The V end lost 4 bases, the J end lost 7 bases, and 14 bases lay between the germline ends. There are 14 residues in the CDR3. The CDR3 DNA sequence: TGTGCCAGCAGCTCGTGGGAGGGGGTTAATGAGCAGTTCTTC. Residues: CASSSWEGVNEQFF.

The chain's CDR3 is CASSQDSNQPQHF. Here the CDR3 DNA reads TGCGCCAGCAGCCAAGATTCCAATCAGCCCCAGCATTTT. J is TRBJ1-5 and V is TRBV4-1; D not certain. CDR3 length: 13 residues. V was trimmed by 0 bases and J by 3 bases, leaving 3 bases between them. Germline CDR1 MGHRA, CDR2 YSYEKL.